The text below deals with one TCR beta chain. Its antigen is as yet unknown. The CDR3 runs 16 residues. Trimming cost V 1 base and J 7 bases, with 19 bases left between them. Germline V gene lookup returns CDR1 SGHVS and CDR2 FNYEAQ. The sample originates from a study of blood T cells in healthy people across ages. The study's findings and limits: More naive CD4+ cells and higher diversity were found in long-lived than in aged donors.

A second about 7 to 12 cycle PCR used barcoded and J-beta primers. TCRdb re-derived calls from the 5' RACE reads in MiXCR, one entry per CDR3 protein. Among some 1.5 million distinct CDR3 sequences, about 28% were seen once, and the ten largest hold roughly 8%. There were at least 6 micrograms of total RNA extracted from every sample. What was sequenced was blood. This TCR came from a young woman in good health. The V call is TRBV7-6, the J call TRBJ1-2; no firm D call. The CDR3 bases are TGTGCCAGCAGCTTAGATTTACCGCATCTTAGCGCTGGCTACACCTTC. Translation gives CASSLDLPHLSAGYTF. The full variable domain, completed using reference TRBV7-6 and TRBJ1-2, is GAGVSQSPRYKVTKRGQDVALRCDPISGHVSLYWYRQALGQGPEFLTYFNYEAQQDKSGLPNDRFSAERPEGSISTLTIQRTEQRDSAMYRCASSLDLPHLSAGYTFGSGTRLTVV.